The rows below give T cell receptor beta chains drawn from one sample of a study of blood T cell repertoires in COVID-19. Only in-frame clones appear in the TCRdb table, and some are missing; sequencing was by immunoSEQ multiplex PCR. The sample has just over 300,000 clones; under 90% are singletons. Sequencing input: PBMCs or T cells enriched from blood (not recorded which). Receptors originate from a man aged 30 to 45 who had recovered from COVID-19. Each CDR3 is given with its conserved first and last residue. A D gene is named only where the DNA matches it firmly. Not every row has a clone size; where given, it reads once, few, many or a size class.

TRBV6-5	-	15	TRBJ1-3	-	TGTGCCAGCAGTTACTCAACCGGACAACGAAACACCATATATTTT	CASSYSTGQRNTIYF
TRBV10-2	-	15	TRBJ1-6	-	TGCGCCAGCTTAAACGCGCAAAACTATAATTCACCCCTCCACTTT	CASLNAQNYNSPLHF
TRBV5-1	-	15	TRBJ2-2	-	TGCGCCAGCAGCTTCCCTGAGCTCAACACCGGGGAGCTGTTTTTT	CASSFPELNTGELFF
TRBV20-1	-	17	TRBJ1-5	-	TGCAGTGCTAGTAGTAGGTGGGGGCCAGGGGCGGATCAGCCCCAGCATTTT	CSASSRWGPGADQPQHF
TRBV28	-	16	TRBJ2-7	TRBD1	TGTGCCAGCAGTTTTTTCCGCCGGGACAGGACCTACGAGCAGTACTTC	CASSFFRRDRTYEQYF
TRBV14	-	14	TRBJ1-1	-	TGTGCCAGCAGCCTGGCAGGAATGAACACTGAAGCTTTCTTT	CASSLAGMNTEAFF
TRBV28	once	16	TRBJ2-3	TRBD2	TGTGCCAGCAGGTCAAGGGCTAGCGGGGAGACAGATACGCAGTATTTT	CASRSRASGETDTQYF
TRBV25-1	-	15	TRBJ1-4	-	TGTGCCAGCAGTGAACAGGGGATCCCAAGTGAAAAACTGTTTTTT	CASSEQGIPSEKLFF
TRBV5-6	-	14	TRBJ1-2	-	TGTGCCAGCAGCCCGACATCCCTTAACTATGGCTACACCTTC	CASSPTSLNYGYTF
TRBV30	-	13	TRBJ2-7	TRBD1	TGTGCCTGGAGCTTACCGGACAGGTACGAGCAGTACTTC	CAWSLPDRYEQYF
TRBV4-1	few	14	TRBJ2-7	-	TGCGCCAGCAGCCAAGGGGTCGGAGCCTACGAGCAGTACTTC	CASSQGVGAYEQYF
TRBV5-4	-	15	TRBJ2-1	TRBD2	TGTGCCAGCAGCTTCGGGCAGCGGGATTTTAATGAGCAGTTCTTC	CASSFGQRDFNEQFF
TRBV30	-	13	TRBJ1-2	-	TGTGCCTGCGGAGGGACTTGGGGCTATGGCTACACCTTC	CACGGTWGYGYTF
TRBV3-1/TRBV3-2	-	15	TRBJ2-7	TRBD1	TGTGCCAGCAGCCAAAGGGGGACAGGTTTTGGCGAGCAGTACTTC	CASSQRGTGFGEQYF
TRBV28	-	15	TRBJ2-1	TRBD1	TGTGCCACAGGGAAGGACAGGGGGATCAACAATGAGCAGTTCTTC	CATGKDRGINNEQFF
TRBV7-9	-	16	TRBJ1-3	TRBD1	TGTGCCAGCAGCCCTCAGGGGGGTCTTTCTGGAAACACCATATATTTT	CASSPQGGLSGNTIYF
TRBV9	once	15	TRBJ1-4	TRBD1	TGTGCCAGCAGCCCTGGGGACAGAGTGAATGAAAAACTGTTTTTT	CASSPGDRVNEKLFF
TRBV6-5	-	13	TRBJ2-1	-	TGTGCCAGCACCCGAACCGGGGGACGTGAGCAGTTCTTC	CASTRTGGREQFF
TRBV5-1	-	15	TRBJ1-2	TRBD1	TGCGCCAGCAGCTCCTTGGGGACAGGGATAGATGGCTACACCTTC	CASSSLGTGIDGYTF
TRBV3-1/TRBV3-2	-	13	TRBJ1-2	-	TGTGCCAGCAGCCATAGGGGTCACTATGGCTACACCTTC	CASSHRGHYGYTF
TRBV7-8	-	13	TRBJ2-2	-	TGTGCCAGCAGCTTACCTCGGAGACGGGAGCTGTTTTTT	CASSLPRRRELFF
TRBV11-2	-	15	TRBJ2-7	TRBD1	TGTGCCAGCAGCTGGGGACAGGCCCCCTCCTACGAGCAGTACTTC	CASSWGQAPSYEQYF
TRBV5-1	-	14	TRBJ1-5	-	TGCGCCAGCAGCTTGACAGGGACCAATCAGCCCCAGCATTTT	CASSLTGTNQPQHF